The 3 T cell receptor beta chains in this list originate from one sample, sequenced in a study of blood T cell repertoires in COVID-19. The protocol was immunoSEQ multiplex PCR, while the TCRdb copy is restricted to in-frame clones and leaves out a portion. Here the sample spans approximately 200,000 clones, roughly 94% being singletons. What was sequenced was peripheral blood. These receptors originate from a young man with COVID-19, enrolled during active disease.

This clone was recorded once. The rearrangement uses TRBV7-6 and TRBJ2-1; 12 bases are a match to TRBD2. V shed 1 base, J shed 9 bases, and the junction held 4 bases outside the gene matches. Germline CDR1 reads SGHVS; CDR2 reads FNYEAQ. The CDR3 length is 15 residues. CDR3 bases: TGTGCCAGCAGCTTAGGGACTAGCGGGATGGGTGAGCAGTTCTTC. This sequence encodes CASSLGTSGMGEQFF.

The genes are TRBV9 and TRBJ1-4; D is possibly TRBD1 (5 bases). The CDR3 is 15 amino acids. Germline V gives CDR1 SGDLS, CDR2 YYNGEE. Trimming took 1 base from V and 1 from J, leaving 8 bases between them. CDR3 protein: CASSVSGITNEKLFF. In DNA form, the CDR3 reads TGTGCCAGCAGCGTATCAGGGATAACTAATGAAAAACTGTTTTTT.

The rearrangement links TRBV2 to TRBJ1-1; D is ambiguous. Germline V CDR1 and CDR2: SNHLY, FYNNEI. The CDR3 consists of 10 residues. V lost 10 bases to trimming and J lost 1 base, with 4 bases between them. CDR3 in amino acids: CATGNTEAFF. The CDR3 DNA follows: TGTGCCACAGGGAACACTGAAGCTTTCTTT.